The text below deals with one T cell receptor beta chain. Its specificity is unknown. Quantitative 5'-RACE with molecular barcodes was used to make the TCR beta libraries. One entry per CDR3 protein, called by TCRdb with MiXCR from the 5' RACE reads. The sample lists 200,000 to 250,000 distinct CDR3 sequences; about 11% were seen once. The source of the sample is a study of CD8 T cells in ankylosing spondylitis. Findings and limits, study-wide: Several highly homologous variants made up a TCR beta motif, and this motif appeared characteristic of ankylosing spondylitis blood.

The ends lost 0 bases at V and 7 bases at J; junction bases unmatched: 9. This CDR3 spans 16 amino acids. The germline CDR1 and CDR2 sequences are SGHRS and YFSETQ. The chain is built from TRBV5-1 and TRBJ1-3; 8 nucleotides agree with TRBD1. The sample comprised blood, either unsorted or a sorted T cell fraction (not recorded which). This receptor was taken from a male donor with ankylosing spondylitis or in good health (not recorded which). The CDR3 sequence is CASSLAPGQAGNTIYF. In nucleotides, the CDR3 is TGCGCCAGCAGCTTGGCCCCGGGACAGGCGGGGAACACCATATATTTT.